The entry below gives a single T cell receptor (beta chain) sequence along with its context. The germline V gene encodes CDR1 WNHNN and CDR2 SYGVQD (reference sequence). There are 17 residues in the CDR3. V shed 3 bases and J shed 8 bases, with 23 bases lying between them. PCR employed 60 Vbeta and 13 Jbeta primers. TCRdb's copy holds only in-frame clones and misses some; the assay was immunoSEQ multiplex PCR. The top ten clones hold approximately 1.3% of a sample with approximately 180,000 clones, around 80% of them seen once. The source of the sample is a study of cytomegalovirus exposure and HLA in healthy donors.

The sample was PBMCs. The gene calls are TRBV10-1 and TRBJ2-1, with D possibly matching TRBD1 (7 bases). This receptor was taken from a woman aged 25-40 years in good health and CMV-seropositive. CDR3 in amino acids: CASSDPGLAAQGDEQFF. The CDR3 nucleotides are TGCGCCAGCAGTGACCCCGGGTTAGCGGCTCAGGGGGATGAGCAGTTCTTC.